These 14 T cell receptor beta chains were sequenced from one sample in a study of post-analysis software for immune sequencing data. Prepared TCR beta cDNA libraries contained unique molecular identifiers. MiXCR was run by TCRdb on the PCR reads, yielding one entry per CDR3 protein. This sample has some 160,000 distinct CDR3 sequences, with roughly 34% found just once. Sequencing used blood, obtained after autologous hematopoietic stem cell transplantation. These receptors all stem from a girl aged 10-17 years with multiple sclerosis.

This clonotype has only a few counts. This rearrangement joins TRBV7-9 to TRBJ2-7; 10 bases are a match to TRBD1. The CDR3 length is 15 residues. Germline CDR1 and CDR2: SEHNR and FQNEAQ (reference sequence). After removal of 1 base from V and 2 bases from J, the junction contained 2 bases not matched to a gene. The CDR3 DNA follows: TGTGCCAGCAGCTTAGGGGACAGGGGAACCTACGAGCAGTACTTC. Encoded protein: CASSLGDRGTYEQYF.

This clonotype has only a few counts. The chain couples TRBV9 to TRBJ2-3; 7 nucleotides agree with TRBD1. This CDR3 has 16 residues. CDR1 is SGDLS and CDR2 is YYNGEE in the germline V gene. J lost 2 bases, V lost 2 bases, and 8 bases had no gene match. CDR3 protein: CASSVYTGAPTDTQYF. CDR3 DNA sequence: TGTGCCAGCAGCGTGTATACAGGGGCGCCCACAGATACGCAGTATTTT.

This clonotype was recorded a few times. The rearrangement joins TRBV6-1 to TRBJ1-5; D is undetermined. Per the germline V gene, CDR1 is MNHNS and CDR2 is SASEGT. V was pared by 4 bases and J by 5 bases, with 3 bases between. The CDR3 length is 11 residues. This chain's CDR3 is CASSVHQPQHF. In nucleotides, the CDR3 is TGTGCCAGCAGTGTTCATCAGCCCCAGCATTTT.

In this sample, this clonotype turned up a few times. V usage is TRBV25-1 and J usage is TRBJ2-3; TRBD2 matches 9 bases. The V and J ends lost 2 bases and 3 bases, in that order; junction bases with no gene match: 9. CDR3 length equals 17 residues. CDR1 and CDR2 (germline): MGHDK, SYGVNS. The CDR3, as DNA: TGTGCCAGCAGTGAACCTCCGGGTAGCGGGAGTACAGATACGCAGTATTTT. It yields the protein CASSEPPGSGSTDTQYF.

This clonotype qualifies as large. The rearrangement joins TRBV20-1 to TRBJ2-3; a possible D gene is TRBD2 (6 bases). The CDR3 sequence is 16 residues long. Germline V CDR1 and CDR2: DFQATT, SNEGSKA (reference sequence). V was shortened by 6 bases and J by 2 bases, with 21 bases between the two germline ends. CDR3 DNA: TGCAGTGCCTTGGAAGGGACTCCAGATATCACAGATACGCAGTATTTT. Residues: CSALEGTPDITDTQYF.

The chain recombines TRBV15 with TRBJ2-1; TRBD2 matches 7 bases. The better agreement between TRBJ2-7 and the DNA end casts doubt on the J call. This CDR3 region has 15 residues. Germline CDR1 is LNHNV and CDR2 is YYDKDF (reference sequence). The CDR3 sequence is CATSREGGSYNEQYF. The CDR3 bases are TGTGCCACCAGCAGAGAGGGGGGGTCCTACAATGAGCAGTACTTC.

There are a few counts of this clonotype. A read error may explain this, as a much larger clone is one base away. The rearrangement uses TRBV20-1 and TRBJ2-7; 10 bases fit TRBD2. The CDR3 sequence is 16 residues long. Germline V gene lookup returns CDR1 DFQATT and CDR2 SNEGSKA (reference sequence). CDR3 loop: CSAGDAASGGPYEQYF. CDR3 nucleotides: TGCAGTGCTGGAGATGCGGCTAGCGGGGGACCCTACGAGCAGTACTTC.

The chain carries TRBV7-2 and TRBJ1-5; D ambiguous. Germline lookup yields CDR1 SGHTA and CDR2 FQGNSA. The CDR3 covers 14 residues. V lost 4 bases and J 4 bases, leaving 11 bases between the germline ends. Here the CDR3 reads CASSSRAGNQPQHF. CDR3 nucleotides: TGTGCCAGCAGCTCAAGGGCGGGAAATCAGCCCCAGCATTTT.

This rearrangement joins TRBV20-1 to TRBJ2-7, with TRBD1 as a possible D gene (5 bases). This CDR3 has 11 residues. Looked up from germline, CDR1 is DFQATT and CDR2 is SNEGSKA (reference sequence). CDR3: CGCPGYYEQYF. CDR3 coding DNA: TGCGGGTGTCCAGGGTACTACGAGCAGTACTTC.

With regard to this clonotype: A much larger clone lies a single base off, so this may be a read error. The genes are TRBV27 and TRBJ2-5; perhaps TRBD2 as D (6 bases). Germline V gives CDR1 MNHEY, CDR2 SMNVEV (reference sequence). The ends were cut back, 5 bases at V and 9 bases at J, with 19 bases in the middle. The CDR3 is 14 residues long. CDR3 sequence (DNA): TGTGCCAGCAGTGACGGGACCCCTGGGGAGGCCCAGTACTTC. It translates to CASSDGTPGEAQYF.

This chain links TRBV14 with TRBJ1-3; tentatively, D is TRBD1 (6 bases). Germline CDR1 reads SGHDN; CDR2 reads FVKESK. Trimming took off 1 base at V and 9 bases at J, with 10 bases between the two ends. The CDR3 extends over 13 amino acids. In nucleotides, the CDR3 is TGTGCCAGCAGCCAAGGCGTGGGGGCCACCATATATTTT. It is translated as CASSQGVGATIYF.

V is TRBV12-3 or TRBV12-4 and J is TRBJ2-5; the D is unclear. V shed 5 bases and J shed 1 base, with 14 bases lying between them. CDR3 length: 15 residues. The CDR3 bases are TGTGCCAGCAGTCGCGGACGCTTACCCCAAGAGACCCAGTACTTC. It codes for CASSRGRLPQETQYF.

The CDR3 region is CASSFVAVSYNEQFF. CDR3 DNA sequence: TGTGCCAGCAGCTTCGTAGCGGTCTCCTACAATGAGCAGTTCTTC. J is TRBJ2-1 and V is TRBV7-9; TRBD2 is a possible D gene (6 bases). Between the trimmed V and J ends, which lost 3 bases and 0 bases, there was a span of 9 bases. The V gene's germline CDR1 is SEHNR and CDR2 FQNEAQ (reference sequence). This CDR3 comprises 15 residues.

There are a few counts of this clonotype. The rearrangement uses TRBV15 and TRBJ1-2, with D perhaps TRBD1 (5 bases). V lost 1 base, J lost 8 bases, and 17 bases lay in between. This CDR3 is 15 amino acids long. The germline CDR1 and CDR2 sequences are LNHNV and YYDKDF (reference sequence). The CDR3 DNA sequence: TGTGCCACCAGCAGAGGAAGGGGTGAAGTTAGGGGCTACACCTTC. Protein sequence: CATSRGRGEVRGYTF.